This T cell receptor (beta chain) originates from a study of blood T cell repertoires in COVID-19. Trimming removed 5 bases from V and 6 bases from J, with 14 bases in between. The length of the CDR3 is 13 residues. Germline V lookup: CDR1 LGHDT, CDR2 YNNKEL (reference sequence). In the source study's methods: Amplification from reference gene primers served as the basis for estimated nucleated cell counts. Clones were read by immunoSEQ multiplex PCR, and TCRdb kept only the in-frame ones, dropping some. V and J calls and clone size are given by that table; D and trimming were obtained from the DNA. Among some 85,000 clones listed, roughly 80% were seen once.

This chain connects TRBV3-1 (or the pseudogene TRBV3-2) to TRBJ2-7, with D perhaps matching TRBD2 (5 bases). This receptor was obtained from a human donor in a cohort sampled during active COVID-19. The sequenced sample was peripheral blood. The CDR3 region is CASSGSSPREQYF. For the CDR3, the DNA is TGTGCCAGCAGCGGGTCTAGCCCCCGCGAGCAGTACTTC.